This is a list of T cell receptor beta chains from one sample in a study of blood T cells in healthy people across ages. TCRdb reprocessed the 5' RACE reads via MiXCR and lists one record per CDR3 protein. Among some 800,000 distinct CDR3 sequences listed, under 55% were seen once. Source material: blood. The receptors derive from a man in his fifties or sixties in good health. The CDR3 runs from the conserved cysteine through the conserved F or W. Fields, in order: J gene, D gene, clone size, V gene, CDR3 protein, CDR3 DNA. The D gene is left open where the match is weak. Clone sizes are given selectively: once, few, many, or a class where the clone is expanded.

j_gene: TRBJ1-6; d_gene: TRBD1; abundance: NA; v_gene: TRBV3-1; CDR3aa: CASSPTGVPLHF; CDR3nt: TGTGCCAGCAGCCCTACAGGGGTACCCCTCCACTTT
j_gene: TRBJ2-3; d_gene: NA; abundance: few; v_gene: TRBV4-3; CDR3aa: CASSPKVRSSATDTQYF; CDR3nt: TGCGCCAGCAGCCCTAAGGTCCGGTCTAGCGCTACAGATACGCAGTATTTT
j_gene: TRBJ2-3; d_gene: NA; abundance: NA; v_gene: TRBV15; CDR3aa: CATRRGSTSTDTQYF; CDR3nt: TGTGCCACCAGACGGGGCAGTACTAGCACAGATACGCAGTATTTT
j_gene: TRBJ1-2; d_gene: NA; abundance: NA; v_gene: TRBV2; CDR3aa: CASSEDRDDPNYGYTF; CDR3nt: TGTGCCAGCAGTGAAGACAGGGACGATCCTAACTATGGCTACACCTTC
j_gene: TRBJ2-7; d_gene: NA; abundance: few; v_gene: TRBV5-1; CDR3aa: CASSLGGTTNYEQYF; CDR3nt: TGCGCCAGCAGCTTAGGGGGGACAACAAATTACGAGCAGTACTTC
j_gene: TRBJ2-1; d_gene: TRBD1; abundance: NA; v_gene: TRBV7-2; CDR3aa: CASNLRTGESRLQFF; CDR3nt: TGTGCCAGCAACTTAAGGACAGGCGAGTCTCGTTTGCAGTTCTTC
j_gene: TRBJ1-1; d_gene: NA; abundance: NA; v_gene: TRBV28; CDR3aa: CASSFSGRRTEAFF; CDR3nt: TGTGCCAGCAGTTTTTCGGGAAGGCGAACTGAAGCTTTCTTT
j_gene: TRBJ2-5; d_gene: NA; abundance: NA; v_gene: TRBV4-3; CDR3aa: CAGSQDTGLAGTQYF; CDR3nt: TGCGCCGGCAGCCAAGACACGGGCCTGGCGGGGACCCAGTACTTC
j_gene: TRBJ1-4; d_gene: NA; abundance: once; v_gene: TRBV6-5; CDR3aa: CASSYSSDRLDNEKLFF; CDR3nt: TGTGCCAGCAGTTACTCATCCGACAGGCTTGATAATGAAAAACTGTTTTTT
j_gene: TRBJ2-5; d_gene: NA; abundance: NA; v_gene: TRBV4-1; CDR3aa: CANSQEPFRKEQETQYF; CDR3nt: TGCGCCAACAGCCAAGAGCCCTTTCGAAAGGAGCAAGAGACCCAGTACTTC
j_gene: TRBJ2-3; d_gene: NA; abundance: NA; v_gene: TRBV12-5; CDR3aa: CASGLGQAPDTQYF; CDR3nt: TGTGCTAGTGGTTTGGGACAGGCCCCAGATACGCAGTATTTT
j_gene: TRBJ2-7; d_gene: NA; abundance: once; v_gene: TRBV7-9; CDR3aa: CASSTSMGEQYF; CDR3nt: TGTGCCAGCAGCACTAGCATGGGCGAGCAGTACTTC
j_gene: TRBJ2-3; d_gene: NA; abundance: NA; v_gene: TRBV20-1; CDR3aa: CSASGQVSTDTQYF; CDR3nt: TGCAGTGCTAGTGGTCAGGTTAGCACAGATACGCAGTATTTT
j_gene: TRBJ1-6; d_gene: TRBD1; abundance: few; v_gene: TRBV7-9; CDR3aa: CASSTWTGSDSPLHF; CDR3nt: TGTGCCAGCAGCACGTGGACAGGGTCGGATTCACCCCTCCACTTT
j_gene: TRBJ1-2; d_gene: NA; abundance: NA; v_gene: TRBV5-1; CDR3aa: CASSPRGPRDYGYTF; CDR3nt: TGCGCCAGCAGCCCGAGAGGACCGCGGGACTATGGCTACACCTTC
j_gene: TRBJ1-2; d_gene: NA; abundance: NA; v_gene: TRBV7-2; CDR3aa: CASSLRGPGREGYTF; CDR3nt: TGTGCCAGCAGCTTAAGGGGCCCGGGGAGGGAAGGCTACACCTTC
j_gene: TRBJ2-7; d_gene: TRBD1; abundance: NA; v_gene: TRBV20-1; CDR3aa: CSANRGPTYEQYF; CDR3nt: TGCAGTGCTAACAGGGGACCTACCTACGAGCAGTACTTC
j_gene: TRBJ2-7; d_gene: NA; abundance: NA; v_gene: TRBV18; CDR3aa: CASSPDQINPEQYF; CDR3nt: TGTGCCAGCTCACCAGACCAGATAAACCCTGAGCAGTACTTC
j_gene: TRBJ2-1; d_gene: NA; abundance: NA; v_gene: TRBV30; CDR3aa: CAWSVGESGLNEQFF; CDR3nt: TGTGCCTGGAGTGTAGGGGAAAGCGGCCTCAATGAGCAGTTCTTC
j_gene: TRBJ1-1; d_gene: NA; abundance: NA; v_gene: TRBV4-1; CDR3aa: CASSQGSWGGADTEAFF; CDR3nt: TGCGCCAGCAGCCAAGGATCCTGGGGGGGGGCGGACACTGAAGCTTTCTTT
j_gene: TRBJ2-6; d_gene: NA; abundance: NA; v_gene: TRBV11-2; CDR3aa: CASSSFGGRRSGANVLTF; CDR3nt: TGTGCCAGCAGCTCGTTCGGGGGGCGCCGCTCTGGGGCCAACGTCCTGACTTTC
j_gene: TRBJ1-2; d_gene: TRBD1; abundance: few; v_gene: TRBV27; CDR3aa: CASSLDGRGRPGYTF; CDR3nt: TGTGCCAGCAGTTTAGATGGCAGGGGGCGACCTGGCTACACCTTC
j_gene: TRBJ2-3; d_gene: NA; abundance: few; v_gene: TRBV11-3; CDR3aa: CASSLVASTTDTQYF; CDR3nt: TGTGCCAGCAGCTTAGTAGCTAGTACCACAGATACGCAGTATTTT
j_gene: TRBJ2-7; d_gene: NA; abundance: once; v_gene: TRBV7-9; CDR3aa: CASSLHSGPYEQYF; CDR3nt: TGTGCCAGCAGCTTGCACTCAGGACCCTACGAGCAGTACTTC
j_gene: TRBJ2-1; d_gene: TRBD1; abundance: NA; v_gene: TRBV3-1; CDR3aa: CASSERGLEQFF; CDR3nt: TGTGCCAGCAGCGAAAGGGGGCTTGAGCAGTTCTTC
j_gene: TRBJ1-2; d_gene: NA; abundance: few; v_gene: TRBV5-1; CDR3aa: CASSFGVGPANYGYTF; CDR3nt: TGCGCCAGCAGCTTCGGGGTTGGACCCGCTAACTATGGCTACACCTTC
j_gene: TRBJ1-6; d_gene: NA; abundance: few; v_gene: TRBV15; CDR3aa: CATSRVDGSSYNSPLHF; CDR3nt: TGTGCCACCAGCAGAGTGGACGGCAGCTCCTATAATTCACCCCTCCACTTT
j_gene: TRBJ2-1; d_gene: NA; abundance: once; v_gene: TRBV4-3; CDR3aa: CASGLQVSYNERYF; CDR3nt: TGCGCCAGCGGACTACAGGTCTCCTACAATGAGCGGTACTTC
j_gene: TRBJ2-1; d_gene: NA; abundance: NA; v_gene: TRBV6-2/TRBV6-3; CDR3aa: CASSSAGLGGNEQFF; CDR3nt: TGTGCCAGCAGTTCGGCAGGCCTAGGAGGCAATGAGCAGTTCTTC
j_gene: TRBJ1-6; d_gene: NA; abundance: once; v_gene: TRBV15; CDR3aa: CATSRDPSNSPLHF; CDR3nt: TGTGCCACCAGCAGAGATCCCAGCAATTCACCCCTCCACTTT
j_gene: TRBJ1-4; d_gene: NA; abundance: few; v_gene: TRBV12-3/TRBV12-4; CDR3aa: CASSNQGSTNEKLFF; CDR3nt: TGTGCCAGCAGCAACCAGGGTTCAACTAATGAAAAACTGTTTTTT
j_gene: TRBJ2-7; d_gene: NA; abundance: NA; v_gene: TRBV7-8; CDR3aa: CASRYTENTYEQYF; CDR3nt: TGTGCCAGCAGATACACAGAAAACACCTACGAGCAGTACTTC
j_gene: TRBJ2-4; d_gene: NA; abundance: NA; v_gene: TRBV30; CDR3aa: CAWSVDPKAKNIQYF; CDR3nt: TGTGCCTGGAGTGTAGATCCTAAAGCCAAAAACATTCAGTACTTC
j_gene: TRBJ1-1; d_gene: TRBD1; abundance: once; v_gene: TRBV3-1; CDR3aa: CASRLTGGASDTEAFF; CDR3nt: TGTGCCAGCAGATTGACAGGGGGCGCTTCGGACACTGAAGCTTTCTTT
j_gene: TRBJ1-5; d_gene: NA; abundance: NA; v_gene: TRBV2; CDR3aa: CASSVGQPQHF; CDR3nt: TGTGCCAGCAGTGTGGGTCAGCCCCAGCATTTT
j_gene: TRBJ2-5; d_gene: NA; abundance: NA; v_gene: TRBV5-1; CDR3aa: CASSALGTGQETQYF; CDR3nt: TGCGCCAGCAGCGCACTCGGCACAGGTCAAGAGACCCAGTACTTC
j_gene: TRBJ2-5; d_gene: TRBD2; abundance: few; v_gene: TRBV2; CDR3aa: CASRAGTSGGGTQYF; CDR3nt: TGTGCCAGCAGGGCTGGGACTAGCGGGGGAGGGACCCAGTACTTC
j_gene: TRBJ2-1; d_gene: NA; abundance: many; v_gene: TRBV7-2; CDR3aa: CASSLLGGEYNEQFF; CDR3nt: TGTGCCAGCAGCCTGTTAGGCGGAGAGTACAATGAGCAGTTCTTC
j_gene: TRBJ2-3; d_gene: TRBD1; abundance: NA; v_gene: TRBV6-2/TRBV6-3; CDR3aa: CASSYSKTGGNTDTQYF; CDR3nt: TGTGCCAGCAGTTACTCGAAGACAGGGGGCAATACAGATACGCAGTATTTT
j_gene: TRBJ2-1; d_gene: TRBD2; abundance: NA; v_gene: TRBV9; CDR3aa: CASSVDGGVGNEQFF; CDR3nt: TGTGCCAGCAGCGTAGACGGGGGGGTCGGGAATGAGCAGTTCTTC
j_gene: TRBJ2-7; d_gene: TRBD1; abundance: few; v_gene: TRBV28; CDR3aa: CASSLDRVVEQYF; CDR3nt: TGTGCCAGCAGTTTAGACAGGGTGGTCGAGCAGTACTTC
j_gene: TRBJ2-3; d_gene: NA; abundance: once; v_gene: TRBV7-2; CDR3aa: CASTAGSTDTQYF; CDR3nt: TGTGCCAGCACCGCAGGGAGCACAGATACGCAGTATTTT
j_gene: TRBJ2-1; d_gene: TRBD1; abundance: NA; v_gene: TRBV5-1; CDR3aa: CASSLQQGGGNEQFF; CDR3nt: TGCGCCAGCAGCTTGCAACAGGGGGGTGGCAATGAGCAGTTCTTC
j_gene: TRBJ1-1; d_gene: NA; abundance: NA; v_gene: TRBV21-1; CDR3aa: CASINHEVPEAFF; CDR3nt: TGTGCCAGCATCAACCACGAGGTTCCTGAAGCTTTCTTT
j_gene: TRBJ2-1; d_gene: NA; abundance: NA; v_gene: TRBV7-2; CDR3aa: CASSLMGSYDEQFF; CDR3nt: TGTGCCAGCAGCTTAATGGGTAGCTACGATGAGCAGTTCTTC
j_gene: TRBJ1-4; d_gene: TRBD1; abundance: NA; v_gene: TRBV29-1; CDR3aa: CSVERTGTEKLFF; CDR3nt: TGCAGCGTTGAGAGGACAGGTACTGAAAAACTGTTTTTT
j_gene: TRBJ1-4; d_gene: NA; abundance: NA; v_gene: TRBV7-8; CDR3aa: CASSLWQGSKEKLFF; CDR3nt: TGTGCCAGCAGCTTATGGCAGGGAAGTAAGGAAAAACTGTTTTTT
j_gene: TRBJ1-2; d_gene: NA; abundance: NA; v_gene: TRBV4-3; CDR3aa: CASSQDAKGIYGYTF; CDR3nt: TGCGCCAGCAGCCAAGATGCCAAGGGGATCTATGGCTACACCTTC
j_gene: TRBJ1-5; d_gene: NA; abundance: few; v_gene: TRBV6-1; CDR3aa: CASSASGTASGQPQHF; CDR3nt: TGTGCCAGCAGTGCCTCCGGTACGGCCTCCGGTCAGCCCCAGCATTTT
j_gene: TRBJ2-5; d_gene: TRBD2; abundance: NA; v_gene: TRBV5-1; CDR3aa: CASSPGPAGLETQYF; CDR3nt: TGCGCCAGCAGCCCGGGACCAGCGGGGTTGGAGACCCAGTACTTC
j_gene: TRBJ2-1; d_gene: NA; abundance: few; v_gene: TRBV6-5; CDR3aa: CASRSKVQSIYNEQFF; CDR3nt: TGTGCCAGCAGATCCAAGGTCCAATCAATCTACAATGAGCAGTTCTTC
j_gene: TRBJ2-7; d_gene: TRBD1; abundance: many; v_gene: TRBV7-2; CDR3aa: CASSLAPGQGAEQYF; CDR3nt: TGTGCCAGCAGCTTAGCCCCCGGACAGGGGGCCGAGCAGTACTTC
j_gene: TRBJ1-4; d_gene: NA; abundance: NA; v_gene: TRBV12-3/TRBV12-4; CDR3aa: CASSLGLPDGDTGLFF; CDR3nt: TGTGCCAGCAGTTTAGGCCTCCCCGATGGGGACACTGGTCTGTTTTTT
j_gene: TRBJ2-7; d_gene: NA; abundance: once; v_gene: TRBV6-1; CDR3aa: CASSEAASSGFYEQYF; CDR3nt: TGTGCCAGCAGTGAAGCGGCTTCGTCGGGGTTCTACGAGCAGTACTTC
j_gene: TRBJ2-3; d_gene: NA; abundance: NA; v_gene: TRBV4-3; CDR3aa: CASSPMLEDTQYF; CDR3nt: TGCGCCAGCAGCCCGATGTTGGAGGATACGCAGTATTTT
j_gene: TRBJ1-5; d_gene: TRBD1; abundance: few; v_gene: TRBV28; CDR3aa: CASSFGGGGNQPQHF; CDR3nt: TGTGCCAGCAGTTTCGGAGGGGGCGGCAATCAGCCCCAGCATTTT
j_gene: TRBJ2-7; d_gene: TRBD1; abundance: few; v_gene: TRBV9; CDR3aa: CASSLQGEGGEQYF; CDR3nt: TGTGCCAGCAGTTTACAGGGGGAAGGTGGCGAGCAGTACTTC